This T cell receptor beta chain was sequenced in a study of shared clonotypes between healthy human individuals. CD45RO-negative, CCR7-selected cells formed the naive CD8 fraction, which excluded terminally differentiated effector memory CD45RA+ cells. The healthy adult donors were HIV-negative and reported no recent acute infections or vaccinations. Looked up from germline, CDR1 is SEHNR and CDR2 is FQNEAQ (reference sequence). The V and J ends lost 5 bases and 4 bases, in that order; junction bases with no gene match: 7. The CDR3 sequence is 17 residues long. Assay: immunoSEQ multiplex PCR; the TCRdb copy retains only in-frame clones and omits some. The table lists about 2.2 million clones, over 85% of them singletons.

The sequencing input was naive CD8+ T cells from PBMCs. The chain is built from TRBV7-9 and TRBJ2-1, with 14 bases lining up with TRBD2. The clonotype originates from a young man in good health. Some clones in this sample may be carry-over from other donors' samples. CDR3: CASSQPGLAGEYNEQFF. CDR3 nucleotides: TGTGCCAGCAGCCAACCGGGACTAGCGGGAGAGTACAATGAGCAGTTCTTC.